The next 20 T cell receptor beta chains were all read from a single sample in a study of shared clonotypes between healthy human individuals. Data came from immunoSEQ multiplex PCR; TCRdb stores just in-frame clones and leaves some out. The sample has roughly 500,000 clones, 90% to 96% seen once; the top ten hold under 0.06%. The sample taken for sequencing was naive CD4+ T cells sorted from blood. Described subset: CD45RA+ positively selected. These receptors came from a woman aged 25 to 39 in good health.

This chain links TRBV7-8 with TRBJ1-2, with D tentatively TRBD1 (6 bases). Germline values: CDR1 SGHVS, CDR2 FQNEAQ. V lost 1 base, J lost 4 bases, and 10 bases lay in between. This CDR3 contains 14 residues. CDR3 in DNA: TGTGCCAGCAGCTTAGAAGGACAGACCTATGGCTACACCTTC. It is translated as CASSLEGQTYGYTF.

The chain has TRBV9 and TRBJ1-5; perhaps TRBD1 as D (5 bases). CDR1 is SGDLS, CDR2 YYNGEE, per germline. The CDR3 spans 15 residues. Trimming stripped 6 bases from V and 1 base from J, with 14 bases between. CDR3 bases: TGTGCCAGCAACTCATACGGACAAAGCAATCAGCCCCAGCATTTT. As protein: CASNSYGQSNQPQHF.

This sequence joins TRBV29-1 and TRBJ2-1, with D possibly being TRBD2 (6 bases). This CDR3 is 17 amino acids long. V was shortened by 5 bases and J by 1 base, with 21 bases between the two germline ends. CDR1 and CDR2 from the germline V gene are SQVTM and ANQGSEA. CDR3 DNA sequence: TGCAGCGTTTACCAGGGTTTGGGAGGAGGATCCTACAATGAGCAGTTCTTC. It is translated as CSVYQGLGGGSYNEQFF.

This clone has a single count. The chain couples TRBV10-1 to TRBJ2-3, with TRBD2 identical over 8 bases. The CDR3 consists of 15 residues. The germline V gene encodes CDR1 WNHNN and CDR2 SYGVQD (reference sequence). V shed 2 bases, J shed 2 bases, and the junction held 3 bases outside the gene matches. The CDR3 loop reads CASSEASGHTDTQYF. CDR3 bases: TGCGCCAGCAGTGAGGCTAGCGGGCACACAGATACGCAGTATTTT.

The V call is TRBV9, the J call TRBJ2-7; TRBD2 agrees at 8 bases. Germline CDR1 and CDR2: SGDLS and YYNGEE. V dropped 0 bases and J dropped 2; count of bases not matched to a gene: 1. This CDR3 contains 14 residues. In nucleotides, the CDR3 is TGTGCCAGCAGCGTAGACGGGAGGGCCTACGAGCAGTACTTC. It specifies CASSVDGRAYEQYF.

The V and J genes are TRBV28 and TRBJ1-6, with 9 bases aligning to TRBD1. With V trimmed by 3 bases and J by 4 bases, 10 bases remained unmatched. From germline, CDR1 is MDHEN and CDR2 SYDVKM. This CDR3 is 18 amino acids long. DNA of the CDR3: TGTGCCAGCAGTTTGCGACAGGGGGAGGATCCATATAATTCACCCCTCCACTTT. This sequence encodes CASSLRQGEDPYNSPLHF. Combining the CDR3 with reference TRBV28 and TRBJ1-6 gives the whole variable domain DVKVTQSSRYLVKRTGEKVFLECVQDMDHENMFWYRQDPGLGLRLIYFSYDVKMKEKGDIPEGYSVSREKKERFSLILESASTNQTSMYLCASSLRQGEDPYNSPLHFGNGTRLTVT.

The table lists this clone with a count of one. Written as DNA, the CDR3 is TGTGCCAGCAGCGTCGCACTAGCGGGAAAGTGGGATGAGCAGTTCTTC. This translates into CASSVALAGKWDEQFF. The rearrangement links TRBV9 to TRBJ2-1; 10 nucleotides line up with TRBD2. This CDR3 region has 16 residues. V trimming: 2 bases; J trimming: 8 bases; junction bases outside the gene matches: 10. Per germline, CDR1 SGDLS and CDR2 YYNGEE.

This chain links TRBV6-5 with TRBJ1-3; no definite D call. This CDR3 has 15 amino acids. V shed 0 bases and J shed 2 bases, with 8 bases lying between them. Per the germline V gene, CDR1 is MNHEY and CDR2 is SVGAGI. The CDR3 DNA is TGTGCCAGCAGTTACTCCGGCAGGACTGGAAACACCATATATTTT. This sequence encodes CASSYSGRTGNTIYF.

The chain employs TRBV28 and TRBJ1-1; D gene unclear. Trimming removed 7 bases at V and 4 bases at J, with 13 bases between. Germline V gene data show CDR1 as MDHEN and CDR2 as SYDVKM. This CDR3 region has 13 residues. Written as DNA, the CDR3 is TGTGCCAGCAATGTCCTCGAGAGCACTGAAGCTTTCTTT. Protein: CASNVLESTEAFF.

The V gene is TRBV27, the J gene TRBJ2-5; the match to TRBD2 covers 12 bases. J was trimmed by 2 bases and V by 1 base; bases with no gene match: 14. The length of the CDR3 is 20 residues. Germline CDR1 is MNHEY and CDR2 is SMNVEV (reference sequence). The CDR3 coding sequence is TGTGCCAGCAGTTTATTGTCCGGGCTAGCGGGAGGGAGGGAGCAAGAGACCCAGTACTTC. Its translation is CASSLLSGLAGGREQETQYF.

The rearrangement uses TRBV27 and TRBJ2-7; 8 bases line up with TRBD1. J lost 2 bases, V lost 7 bases, and 4 bases had no gene match. Germline V gene data show CDR1 as MNHEY and CDR2 as SMNVEV (reference sequence). The CDR3 totals 13 residues. Here the CDR3 DNA reads TGTGCCAGCACCCGACAGGGGACCTACGAGCAGTACTTC. Translation: CASTRQGTYEQYF.

The CDR3 loop reads CASRRGGSNTEAFF. DNA for the CDR3: TGCGCCAGCAGGCGGGGAGGGTCGAACACTGAAGCTTTCTTT. The rearrangement uses TRBV10-2 and TRBJ1-1; D unclear. In germline, CDR1 is WSHSY, CDR2 SAAADI. The V gene lost 6 bases and the J gene lost 1 base, with 12 bases spanning the gap. The CDR3 is made up of 14 amino acids.

The V call is TRBV11-2, the J call TRBJ2-7; possibly TRBD2 for D (5 bases). With 1 base removed from V and 6 bases from J, the gap between germline ends came to 13 bases. Germline V gene data show CDR1 as SGHAT and CDR2 as FQNNGV. There are 14 residues in the CDR3. In DNA form, the CDR3 reads TGTGCCAGCAGCTTAGGTCGGGAAGCCCTCGAGCAGTACTTC. Translating it yields CASSLGREALEQYF.

The chain is built from TRBV25-1 and TRBJ1-1, with D perhaps matching TRBD1 (5 bases). In germline, CDR1 is MGHDK, CDR2 SYGVNS. The V end was cut by 5 bases, the J end by 3 bases, with 10 bases between. This CDR3 has 13 amino acids. Here the CDR3 reads CASSPGEYTEAFF. The DNA of the CDR3 is TGTGCCAGCAGTCCGGGGGAGTACACTGAAGCTTTCTTT.

The chain couples TRBV30 to TRBJ2-5, with a possible D match to TRBD1 (5 bases). Germline CDR1 GTSNPN, CDR2 SVGIG (reference sequence). The CDR3 spans 14 residues. The V gene lost 3 bases and the J gene lost 2 bases, with 13 bases spanning the gap. CDR3 in amino acids: CAWRPQTEQETQYF. The CDR3 DNA is TGTGCCTGGAGGCCCCAGACAGAACAAGAGACCCAGTACTTC.

The chain combines TRBV6-5 with TRBJ2-7; the D call may be TRBD1 or TRBD2 (5 bases each). The CDR3 has 15 amino acids. The V gene lost 1 base and the J gene lost 3 bases, with 13 bases spanning the gap. The germline V gene encodes CDR1 MNHEY and CDR2 SVGAGI. For the CDR3, the DNA is TGTGCCAGCAGTTACTACCTGGGACGCGGCTACGAGCAGTACTTC. Protein: CASSYYLGRGYEQYF.

This clone was seen just once. This rearrangement joins TRBV7-2 to TRBJ2-1; 9 nucleotides align to TRBD2. The germline V gene has CDR1 SGHTA and CDR2 FQGNSA. V lost 5 bases, J lost 2 bases, and 7 bases stayed unmatched. There are 16 residues in the CDR3. The CDR3 is CASSHPTSGTYNEQFF. The DNA for the CDR3 is TGTGCCAGCAGCCATCCGACTAGCGGAACCTACAATGAGCAGTTCTTC.

Notes on this clone: Additional DNA sequences in this sample encode the identical CDR3. This sequence joins TRBV11-2 and TRBJ2-7; tentatively, D is TRBD1 (5 bases). Germline CDR1 SGHAT, CDR2 FQNNGV. CDR3 size: 12 residues. V lost 5 bases and J 4 bases, leaving 9 bases between the germline ends. In DNA, the CDR3 is TGTGCCAGCAGCCCTACAGGATACGAGCAGTACTTC. This sequence encodes CASSPTGYEQYF.

This chain joins TRBV28 and TRBJ2-5, with 7 bases fitting TRBD2. The junction had 6 bases not matched to a gene; V was cut back by 3 bases and J by 5 bases. This CDR3 is 14 amino acids long. Looked up from germline, CDR1 is MDHEN and CDR2 is SYDVKM. The CDR3 DNA sequence: TGTGCCAGCAGTTTGGGGGGAGGGCTGGAGACCCAGTACTTC. As protein: CASSLGGGLETQYF.

This rearrangement joins TRBV7-7 to TRBJ2-3, with 10 positions matching TRBD1. Trimming removed 5 bases from V and 7 bases from J; junction bases left unmatched: 9. CDR3 length: 15 amino acids. Germline values: CDR1 SSHAT, CDR2 FNYEAQ (reference sequence). The CDR3 region is CASSPGTGASNTQYF. The CDR3 DNA reads TGTGCCAGCAGCCCCGGGACAGGGGCATCCAATACGCAGTATTTT. The full variable domain, in which reference TRBV7-7 and TRBJ2-3 provide the parts outside the CDR3, is GAGVSQSPRYKVTKRGQDVTLRCDPISSHATLYWYQQALGQGPEFLTYFNYEAQPDKSGLPSDRFSAERPEGSISTLTIQRTEQRDSAMYRCASSPGTGASNTQYFGPGTRLTVL.